This entry features one TCR beta chain sequence. The record originates from a study of blood T cell repertoires in COVID-19. Looking at the study overall: Some COVID-19 samples were acute and others convalescent; all came from the United States, Italy and Spain. Sample material is recorded as cDNA or gDNA derived from T cells, B-cell-depleted T cells, or PBMCs.

This table comes from immunoSEQ multiplex PCR, and its TCRdb copy is limited to in-frame clones, with some not included. The table includes some 300,000 clones, 90% detected once. This TCR derives from a woman between 40 and 55 years old with COVID-19, enrolled during active disease. Sequenced material: peripheral blood.

CDR3 DNA: TGTGCCAGCAGTGAGGACAGGGGCACGACTGGCTACACCTTC. Translating gives CASSEDRGTTGYTF. This rearrangement joins TRBV6-4 to TRBJ1-2, with 9 bases fitting TRBD1. The trim removed 3 bases at V and 7 bases at J, leaving 6 bases unmatched. This CDR3 has 14 amino acids. Germline V gives CDR1 MRHNA, CDR2 SNTAGT.